This T cell receptor beta chain stems from a study of cytomegalovirus exposure and HLA in healthy donors. Study results and caveats: With later analysis, a missense DCLRE1C variant became linked to TCR beta V- and J-gene trimming. Sequencing likely produced, as an artifact, a cluster of highly shared sequence variants. Across HLA loci, a later analysis found differing TCR association rates, with DRB1 most and HLA-C fewest. Among immune exposure information, only CMV serostatus was available.

Concerning this clone: Its antigen is currently unknown.

This CDR3 has 15 amino acids. Looked up from germline, CDR1 is SGHDT and CDR2 is YYEEEE. Between the trimmed V and J ends, which lost 0 bases and 3 bases, there was a span of 9 bases. This PCR relied on a set of 60 Vbeta primers and 13 Jbeta primers. Only in-frame clones appear in the TCRdb table, and some are missing; sequencing was by immunoSEQ multiplex PCR. The table records roughly 130,000 clones, roughly 66% of them present only once. This chain joins TRBV5-6 and TRBJ2-2; D perhaps matches TRBD1 (5 bases). The TCR was taken from a young man in good health and CMV-seronegative. The sequenced sample was PBMCs. The CDR3: CASSLGTLDTGELFF. The CDR3, as DNA: TGTGCCAGCAGCTTGGGGACACTGGACACCGGGGAGCTGTTTTTT. Combining the CDR3 with reference TRBV5-6 and TRBJ2-2 gives the whole variable domain DAGVTQSPTHLIKTRGQQVTLRCSPKSGHDTVSWYQQALGQGPQFIFQYYEEEERQRGNFPDRFSGHQFPNYSSELNVNALLLGDSALYLCASSLGTLDTGELFFGEGSRLTVL.